This record covers a single T cell receptor (beta chain). Seattle cases were enrolled at active infection and followed longitudinally. The CDR3 consists of 15 residues. Trimming removed 1 base from V and 4 bases from J, with 11 bases in between. Looked up from germline, CDR1 is SEHNR and CDR2 is FQNEAQ (reference sequence). As handled by the study authors: The assay estimated nucleated cells by amplifying reference gene primers. This table comes from immunoSEQ multiplex PCR, and its TCRdb copy is limited to in-frame clones, with some not included. V and J calls and clone size follow that table, whereas D and trimming were derived from the DNA. Here the sample spans roughly 380,000 clones, over 75% being singletons. This entry belongs to a study of blood T cell repertoires in COVID-19. The wider study: Acute and convalescent COVID-19 samples came from the United States, Italy and Spain. PBMCs, B-cell-depleted T cells, or T cells were the source of the cDNA or gDNA that made up the material.

This clonotype was obtained from a woman between 40 and 50 years old with COVID-19, enrolled during active disease. This chain uses TRBV7-9 with TRBJ2-1, with D hard to call. The sequencing sample was made of peripheral blood. The DNA of the CDR3 is TGTGCCAGCAGCTTAGGGGCAACCGTATACAATGAGCAGTTCTTC. It translates to CASSLGATVYNEQFF.